Following are 12 T cell receptor beta chains from one sample sequenced in a study of blood T cell repertoires in COVID-19. The method was immunoSEQ multiplex PCR; TCRdb's version includes in-frame clones alone and lacks a portion of them. The table lists some 230,000 clones, 85% to 90% of them singletons. Material: PBMCs or T cells enriched from blood (not recorded which). Receptors originate from a woman in her late teens or twenties in a cohort exposed to, infected with or recovered from COVID-19 (not recorded which).

The CDR3, as DNA: TGTGCCAGCAGCTTGGCCGCTAGCTCCGGACACAATGAGCAGTTCTTC. It codes for CASSLAASSGHNEQFF. The V gene is TRBV5-4, the J gene TRBJ2-1; perhaps TRBD2 as D (5 bases). The germline V and J ends were trimmed by 0 bases and 5 bases, with 15 bases remaining between them. The CDR3 extends over 16 amino acids. Germline V lookup: CDR1 SGHNT, CDR2 YYREEE (reference sequence). Complete variable domain (other parts from reference TRBV5-4 and TRBJ2-1): ETGVTQSPTHLIKTRGQQVTLRCSSQSGHNTVSWYQQALGQGPQFIFQYYREEENGRGNFPPRFSGLQFPNYSSELNVNALELDDSALYLCASSLAASSGHNEQFFGPGTRLTVL.

The J gene is TRBJ1-4, the V gene TRBV5-1; D is perhaps TRBD1 (6 bases). Per the germline V gene, CDR1 is SGHRS and CDR2 is YFSETQ. The CDR3 is 16 residues long. V was clipped by 0 bases and J by 0 bases, with 9 bases between them. CDR3 amino acids: CASSLGGGATNEKLFF. The CDR3 nucleotides read TGCGCCAGCAGCTTGGGAGGGGGAGCAACTAATGAAAAACTGTTTTTT.

The J gene is TRBJ1-5, the V gene TRBV3-1 (or the pseudogene TRBV3-2); TRBD1 matches 8 bases. V lost 5 bases, J lost 2 bases, and 2 bases stayed unmatched. The CDR3 runs 14 residues. Germline V gene sequence: CDR1 LGHDT, CDR2 YNNKEL (reference sequence). The CDR3 protein is CASSWGQGNQPQHF. The CDR3 region has the DNA TGTGCCAGCAGCTGGGGACAGGGCAATCAGCCCCAGCATTTT.

The chain employs TRBV24-1 and TRBJ1-2, with a weak D call TRBD1 (5 bases). Trimming left V 4 bases short and J 5 bases short, with 22 bases between. Germline V gene data show CDR1 as KGHDR and CDR2 as SFDVKD. This CDR3 region has 17 residues. The CDR3 sequence: CATSDTPILQANYGYTF. The CDR3 DNA follows: TGTGCCACCAGTGACACCCCCATCCTACAGGCGAATTATGGCTACACCTTC.

The J gene is TRBJ2-7, the V gene TRBV5-5; D not resolved. The CDR3 is made up of 12 amino acids. Deletions cut 2 bases from V and 7 bases from J, with 10 bases between. Germline V lookup: CDR1 SGHKS, CDR2 YYEKEE (reference sequence). The CDR3 region is CASSFNPAEQYF. In nucleotides, the CDR3 is TGTGCCAGCAGCTTCAACCCTGCGGAGCAGTACTTC.

The chain couples TRBV19 to TRBJ2-7; D gene ambiguous. In germline, CDR1 is LNHDA, CDR2 SQIVND (reference sequence). This CDR3 contains 14 residues. Trimming left V 4 bases short and J 0 bases short, with 10 bases between. The CDR3 DNA reads as TGTGCCAGTAGTACCCTAAAAAGCTCCTACGAGCAGTACTTC. It codes for CASSTLKSSYEQYF.

CDR3 in amino acids: CASGDSGENEQFF. CDR3 nucleotides: TGTGCCAGCGGCGATAGCGGGGAAAATGAGCAGTTCTTC. The chain has TRBV28 and TRBJ2-1, with 8 nucleotides matching TRBD2. V gave up 8 bases and J gave up 7 bases; unmatched junction bases: 7. The CDR3 totals 13 residues. The V gene's germline CDR1 is MDHEN and CDR2 SYDVKM. The full variable domain, its missing parts supplied by reference TRBV28 and TRBJ2-1, is DVKVTQSSRYLVKRTGEKVFLECVQDMDHENMFWYRQDPGLGLRLIYFSYDVKMKEKGDIPEGYSVSREKKERFSLILESASTNQTSMYLCASGDSGENEQFFGPGTRLTVL.

In its sample, this clone was seen a few times. This rearrangement joins TRBV7-9 to TRBJ2-1; 8 bases match TRBD2. With V trimmed by 3 bases and J by 5 bases, 0 bases remained unmatched. The CDR3 runs 13 residues. Germline-derived CDR1 and CDR2 are SEHNR and FQNEAQ (reference sequence). In DNA form, the CDR3 reads TGTGCCAGCAGCTTGACTAGCGACAATGAGCAGTTCTTC. This encodes CASSLTSDNEQFF.

The chain combines TRBV7-6 with TRBJ2-2, with TRBD2 matching over 8 bases. Trimming at V came to 2 bases and at J to 5 bases, leaving 4 bases not matched to a gene. The CDR3 spans 15 residues. Per the germline V gene, CDR1 is SGHVS and CDR2 is FNYEAQ. CDR3 sequence (DNA): TGTGCCAGCAGCTTACTACTAGCGGATACCGGGGAGCTGTTTTTT. Translated: CASSLLLADTGELFF.

CDR3 sequence reads: CASSLATPRDTEAFF. DNA of the CDR3: TGCGCCAGCAGCTTGGCCACTCCCAGGGACACTGAAGCTTTCTTT. The rearrangement links TRBV5-1 to TRBJ1-1, with D perhaps matching TRBD1 (5 bases). Trimming took 0 bases from V and 3 from J, leaving 12 bases between them. This CDR3 is built from 15 residues. Germline CDR1 SGHRS, CDR2 YFSETQ.

The chain links TRBV10-3 to TRBJ2-3; 10 positions agree with TRBD2. V trimming: 2 bases; J trimming: 4 bases; junction bases outside the gene matches: 6. Germline CDR1 ENHRY, CDR2 SYGVKD. There are 16 residues in the CDR3. CDR3 protein: CAISENLAGEPDTQYF. The CDR3 DNA reads TGTGCCATCAGTGAGAATCTAGCGGGAGAACCAGATACGCAGTATTTT.

J is TRBJ2-3 and V is TRBV11-3; 7 nucleotides match TRBD2. The junction had 3 bases not matched to a gene; V was cut back by 4 bases and J by 5 bases. This CDR3 contains 13 residues. Germline assignment: CDR1 SGHNT and CDR2 YENEEA. The CDR3 region is CASSSWEGDTQYF. The CDR3 DNA is TGTGCCAGCAGCTCCTGGGAGGGAGATACGCAGTATTTT.